This TCR beta chain comes out of a study of blood T cells in healthy people across ages. Isolation recovered at least 7 million PBMCs from every sample. Alongside a J-beta primer mix, a sample-barcoded 5' primer served in a second PCR lasting about 7 to 11 cycles. A single record per CDR3 protein comes from TCRdb applying MiXCR to the 5' RACE reads. There are about 940,000 distinct CDR3 sequences in the sample; about 48% occur only once, and over 10% lies in the top ten. Germline CDR1 and CDR2: MNHEY and SVGAGI. The junction had 10 bases not matched to a gene; V was cut back by 7 bases and J by 5 bases. This CDR3 has 14 amino acids.

This TCR came from a man aged 25 to 45 in good health. The sequencing sample was made of blood. The chain uses TRBV6-5 and TRBJ2-5; 7 bases map to TRBD1. The CDR3 DNA reads TGTGCCAGCACGGGCAGGGGGTCTGGGGAGACCCAGTACTTC. Encoded protein: CASTGRGSGETQYF.